Shown below are 20 T cell receptor beta chains from a single sample sequenced in a study of identical twins (TCRdb year 2016). Library method: 5' RACE. The run used an Illumina HiSeq 2000. TCRdb redid the processing of the public reads, applying fastp at Q25 and MiXCR, and retained in-frame beta chains. Entries are consolidated by CDR3 protein sequence, retaining the most common genes and DNA. The sample includes around 490,000 distinct CDR3 sequences, with about 13% observed a single time. Clones ranked in the top ten supply approximately 1% of the sample. The sample also formed part of further work on yellow fever vaccine responses in identical twins.

The sequenced sample was CD4+ T cells sorted from blood. The receptors come from a woman between 18 and 29 years old in good health.

This clonotype has more than one count but fewer than ten. The chain is built from TRBV12-3 or TRBV12-4 and TRBJ2-1; 9 bases are a match to TRBD1. J gave up 9 bases and V 7 bases, and 7 bases lay outside the gene matches. This CDR3 is built from 13 residues. This CDR3 is CASTIVTGGEQFF. CDR3 nucleotide sequence: TGTGCCAGCACCATAGTGACAGGGGGTGAGCAGTTCTTC.

The rearrangement links TRBV5-1 to TRBJ1-4; D is unclear. V was trimmed by 2 bases and J by 0 bases, leaving 5 bases between them. This CDR3 has 14 amino acids. From germline, CDR1 is SGHRS and CDR2 YFSETQ. The CDR3 region has the DNA TGCGCCAGCAGCTTTTCCACAACTAATGAAAAACTGTTTTTT. Amino acid sequence: CASSFSTTNEKLFF. The complete variable domain, with remaining parts taken from reference TRBV5-1 and TRBJ1-4, reads KAGVTQTPRYLIKTRGQQVTLSCSPISGHRSVSWYQQTPGQGLQFLFEYFSETQRNKGNFPGRFSGRQFSNSRSEMNVSTLELGDSALYLCASSFSTTNEKLFFGSGTQLSVL.

This clonotype was found a few times. One end of the junction is discordant with germline, which a read error may explain. The chain uses TRBV28 and TRBJ2-1, with TRBD2 as a possible D gene (6 bases). The CDR3 spans 11 residues. Germline CDR1 is MDHEN and CDR2 is SYDVKM. CDR3 nucleotides: TGTGCCAGCTCCAGGGACTTGACCACAGTCTTC. It codes for CASSRDLTTVF.

This clonotype was counted ten times or more. The chain carries TRBV6-2 or TRBV6-3 and TRBJ2-3; D is unresolved. This CDR3 is 15 amino acids long. Germline V gene data show CDR1 as MNHEY and CDR2 as SVGEGT. Trimming stripped 6 bases from V and 3 bases from J, with 16 bases between. CDR3 loop: CASSQFTKGTDTQYF. CDR3 nucleotides: TGTGCCAGCAGCCAGTTCACCAAAGGAACAGATACGCAGTATTTT.

The rearrangement links TRBV20-1 to TRBJ2-1, with 7 bases identical to TRBD2. Germline assignment: CDR1 DFQATT and CDR2 SNEGSKA (reference sequence). Germline trimming cut 1 base from V and 5 bases from J; bases unmatched to any gene: 5. The CDR3 runs 14 residues. The CDR3: CSARVLASNNEQFF. DNA of the CDR3: TGCAGTGCTAGAGTACTAGCGAGTAACAATGAGCAGTTCTTC.

The chain is built from TRBV12-3 or TRBV12-4 and TRBJ2-7; 10 nucleotides align to TRBD1. The CDR3 has 15 residues. The V segment lost 6 bases and the J segment 2 bases; nucleotides outside the gene matches: 7. The CDR3 DNA reads as TGTGCCAGCAGCCCAACTGGACAGGGGGCCTACGAGCAGTACTTC. Its protein is CASSPTGQGAYEQYF.

There are many counts of this clonotype. The CDR3 here is CSDPGQGAVETQYF. The CDR3 nucleotides read TGCAGCGATCCGGGACAGGGGGCCGTGGAGACCCAGTACTTC. The chain combines TRBV29-1 with TRBJ2-5, with TRBD1 identical over 12 bases. The CDR3 spans 14 residues. Germline V gene sequence: CDR1 SQVTM, CDR2 ANQGSEA. J gave up 5 bases and V 7 bases, and 8 bases lay outside the gene matches. Full variable domain (outside the CDR3, taken from reference TRBV29-1 and TRBJ2-5): SAVISQKPSRDICQRGTSLTIQCQVDSQVTMMFWYRQQPGQSLTLIATANQGSEATYESGFVIDKFPISRPNLTFSTLTVSNMSPEDSSIYLCSDPGQGAVETQYFGPGTRLLVL.

The V call is TRBV30, the J call TRBJ2-5; D perhaps matches TRBD1 (5 bases). V was cut by 0 bases and J by 1 base, with 9 bases left in between. Germline CDR1 reads GTSNPN; CDR2 reads SVGIG (reference sequence). The CDR3 has 14 amino acids. The CDR3 is CAWSVDRTQETQYF. The DNA of the CDR3 is TGTGCCTGGAGTGTAGACAGAACCCAAGAGACCCAGTACTTC.

The chain couples TRBV6-1 to TRBJ1-5; perhaps TRBD1 as D (6 bases). Germline values: CDR1 MNHNS, CDR2 SASEGT. The CDR3 totals 15 residues. Between the trimmed V and J ends, which lost 5 bases and 5 bases, there was a span of 16 bases. CDR3 protein: CASSRGSGGDQPQHF. The CDR3 DNA is TGTGCCAGCAGTCGGGGCAGCGGGGGCGATCAGCCCCAGCATTTT.

The chain is built from TRBV7-6 and TRBJ2-7, with 7 positions matching TRBD1. In germline, CDR1 is SGHVS, CDR2 FNYEAQ. The V segment lost 5 bases and the J segment 1 base; nucleotides outside the gene matches: 8. The CDR3 runs 15 residues. CDR3 in amino acids: CASSEGGSGSYEQYF. CDR3 sequence (DNA): TGTGCCAGCAGCGAAGGGGGCTCTGGATCCTACGAGCAGTACTTC.

This chain connects TRBV5-8 to TRBJ2-6; tentatively, D is TRBD1 (6 bases). With 4 bases removed from V and 0 bases from J, the gap between germline ends came to 14 bases. Germline CDR1 reads SGHTS; CDR2 reads YDEGEE. There are 17 residues in the CDR3. This chain's CDR3 is CASSPDSLGSGANVLTF. The CDR3 DNA reads TGTGCCAGCAGCCCGGACAGCCTTGGCTCTGGGGCCAACGTCCTGACTTTC.

The chain has TRBV6-2 or TRBV6-3 and TRBJ2-7; 8 positions match TRBD1. V lost 2 bases, J lost 3 bases, and 3 bases stayed unmatched. Looked up from germline, CDR1 is MNHEY and CDR2 is SVGEGT. This CDR3 is built from 14 residues. The DNA for the CDR3 is TGTGCCAGCAGTTACGATACAGGGGGCTACGAGCAGTACTTC. It yields the protein CASSYDTGGYEQYF.

This clonotype came up many times. V and J are TRBV20-1 and TRBJ2-5, with 10 nucleotides matching TRBD2. Germline CDR1 reads DFQATT; CDR2 reads SNEGSKA (reference sequence). Trimming removed 0 bases from V and 7 bases from J; junction bases left unmatched: 8. The CDR3 totals 15 residues. Here the CDR3 reads CSARENSGGKRTQYF. For the CDR3, the DNA is TGCAGTGCTAGAGAAAATAGCGGGGGGAAGCGGACCCAGTACTTC.

This clonotype was counted ten times or more. The rearrangement links TRBV24-1 to TRBJ2-5; D is uncertain. Germline lookup yields CDR1 KGHDR and CDR2 SFDVKD. Trimming took 4 bases from V and 7 from J, leaving 12 bases between them. The CDR3 is made up of 13 amino acids. Here the CDR3 DNA reads TGTGCCACCAGTGAACCGGCGTGGGTGACCCAGTACTTC. Amino acid sequence: CATSEPAWVTQYF.

This clonotype was observed a few times. The CDR3 coding sequence is TGCGCCAGCAGGCCGGCGAGCACAGATACGCAGTATTTT. It encodes CASRPASTDTQYF. The chain couples TRBV4-3 to TRBJ2-3; no definite D call. Germline V gene lookup returns CDR1 LGHNA and CDR2 YSLEER. The CDR3 covers 13 residues. V gave up 6 bases and J gave up 0 bases, with 7 bases separating them.

The rearrangement links TRBV29-1 to TRBJ2-7; tentatively, D is TRBD2 (6 bases). V shed 0 bases and J shed 6 bases, with 12 bases lying between them. The CDR3 is 13 residues long. Germline V gene sequence: CDR1 SQVTM, CDR2 ANQGSEA. The CDR3 DNA follows: TGCAGCGTTGAAGAGCACCTGGAGGGCGAGCAGTACTTC. Translation: CSVEEHLEGEQYF.

This clonotype was counted many times. The chain recombines TRBV9 with TRBJ1-5; 10 bases agree with TRBD1. Germline values: CDR1 SGDLS, CDR2 YYNGEE. The CDR3 has 16 residues. V dropped 3 bases and J dropped 2; count of bases not matched to a gene: 5. The CDR3 coding sequence is TGTGCCAGCAGCGAGACAGGGGGCAAGGGCAATCAGCCCCAGCATTTT. Translating it yields CASSETGGKGNQPQHF.

The sample holds a few counts of this clonotype. The V call is TRBV2, the J call TRBJ2-7; D is tentatively TRBD1 or TRBD2 (5 bases each). The V gene lost 4 bases and the J gene lost 9 bases, with 19 bases spanning the gap. In germline, CDR1 is SNHLY, CDR2 FYNNEI. The CDR3 totals 14 residues. CDR3 nucleotides: TGTGCCAGCAGTGCTGGGCAGGGCCTTAGCGCGCAGTACTTC. It specifies CASSAGQGLSAQYF.

This clonotype was found a few times. This chain joins TRBV7-9 and TRBJ2-1; no reliable D call. In germline, CDR1 is SEHNR, CDR2 FQNEAQ (reference sequence). The CDR3 length is 14 residues. The germline V and J ends were trimmed by 1 base and 10 bases, with 14 bases remaining between them. This CDR3 reads CASSLVGRQDEQFF. CDR3 DNA: TGTGCCAGCAGCTTAGTCGGTCGGCAGGACGAGCAGTTCTTC.

The gene calls are TRBV28 and TRBJ1-4; perhaps TRBD1 as D (5 bases). There are 17 residues in the CDR3. V shed 5 bases and J shed 3 bases, with 19 bases lying between them. Germline assignment: CDR1 MDHEN and CDR2 SYDVKM. The DNA of the CDR3 is TGTGCCAGCAGTGCCGGGACCAGGGTCCGGTCTAATGAAAAACTGTTTTTT. This gives the protein CASSAGTRVRSNEKLFF.